These T cell receptor beta chains were read from a single sample in a study of identical twins. TCRdb used MiXCR to reprocess the 5' RACE reads, holding one entry per CDR3 protein. Among approximately 250,000 distinct CDR3 sequences listed, 6% to 7% were seen once. The same specimen was also included in a second study, on T cells expressing NK-cell markers.

The sample taken for sequencing was CD8+ T cells sorted from blood. These receptors all stem from a woman under 30 in good health. The CDR3 runs from the conserved cysteine through the conserved F or W. The D gene is left open where the match is weak. Size is stated for part of the rows, as once, few or many counts, or as a class when the clone is expanded.

d_call,j_call,v_call,clone_size,cdr3_aa,cdr3_nt
-,TRBJ2-3,TRBV3-1,many,CASSRTLTGINTDTQYF,TGTGCCAGCAGCCGAACTCTGACGGGAATCAACACAGATACGCAGTATTTT
TRBD1,TRBJ1-1,TRBV23-1,-,CASGRGGQKNTEAFF,TGCGCCAGCGGAAGAGGGGGACAGAAGAACACTGAAGCTTTCTTT
-,TRBJ2-7,TRBV5-1,many,CASSRTGNYEQYF,TGCGCCAGCAGCAGGACTGGTAACTACGAGCAGTACTTC
-,TRBJ1-4,TRBV7-9,many,CASSQRRGHNEKLFF,TGTGCCAGCAGCCAACGACGGGGCCATAATGAAAAACTGTTTTTT
-,TRBJ1-2,TRBV7-2,few,CASSFSHGYTF,TGTGCCAGCAGCTTTAGCCATGGCTACACCTTC
TRBD2,TRBJ2-7,TRBV10-3,few,CAIGTSGGYYEQYF,TGTGCCATAGGGACTAGCGGGGGTTACTACGAGCAGTACTTC
-,TRBJ1-5,TRBV20-1,few,CSAHGGFGNQPQHF,TGCAGTGCCCATGGGGGGTTTGGCAATCAGCCCCAGCATTTT
-,TRBJ1-2,TRBV27,many,CASPSQGYGYTF,TGTGCCAGTCCCTCTCAGGGGTATGGCTACACCTTC
TRBD2,TRBJ2-7,TRBV20-1,-,CSGGGPGLAGGPFEQYF,TGCAGTGGGGGGGGACCGGGACTAGCGGGAGGGCCCTTCGAGCAGTACTTC
TRBD1,TRBJ1-1,TRBV19,few,CASSRDRGFSEAFF,TGTGCCAGTAGTCGGGACAGGGGATTCTCTGAAGCTTTCTTT